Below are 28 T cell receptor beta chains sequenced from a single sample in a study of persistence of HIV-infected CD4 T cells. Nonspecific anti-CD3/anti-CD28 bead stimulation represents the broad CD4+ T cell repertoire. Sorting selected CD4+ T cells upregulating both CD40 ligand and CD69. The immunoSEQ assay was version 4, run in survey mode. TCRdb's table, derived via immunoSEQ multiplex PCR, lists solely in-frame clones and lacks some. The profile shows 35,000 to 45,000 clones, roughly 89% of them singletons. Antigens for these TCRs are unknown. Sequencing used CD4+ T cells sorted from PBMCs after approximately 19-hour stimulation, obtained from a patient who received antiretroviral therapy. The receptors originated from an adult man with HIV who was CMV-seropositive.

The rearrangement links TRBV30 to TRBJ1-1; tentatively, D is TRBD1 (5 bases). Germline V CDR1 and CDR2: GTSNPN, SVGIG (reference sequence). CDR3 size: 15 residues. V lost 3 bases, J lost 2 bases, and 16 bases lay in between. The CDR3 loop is CAWRWGGVRNTEAFF. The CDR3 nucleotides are TGTGCCTGGAGGTGGGGGGGAGTCCGAAACACTGAAGCTTTCTTT.

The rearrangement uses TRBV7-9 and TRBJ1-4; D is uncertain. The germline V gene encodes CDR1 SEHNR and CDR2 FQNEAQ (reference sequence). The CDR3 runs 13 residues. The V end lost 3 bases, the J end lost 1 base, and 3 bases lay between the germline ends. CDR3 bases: TGTGCCAGCAGCTTTCGAACTAATGAAAAACTGTTTTTT. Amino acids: CASSFRTNEKLFF.

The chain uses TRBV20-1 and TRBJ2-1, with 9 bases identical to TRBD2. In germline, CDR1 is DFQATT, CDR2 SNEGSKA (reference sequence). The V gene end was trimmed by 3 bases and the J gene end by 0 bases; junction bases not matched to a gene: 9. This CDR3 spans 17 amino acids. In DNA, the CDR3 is TGCAGTGCTAGTTTGGCGGGGGGGTCTAGCTCCTACAATGAGCAGTTCTTC. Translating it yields CSASLAGGSSSYNEQFF.

The CDR3 DNA reads as TGTGCCAGCAGCCAAAGAAGTTCGGGGAGTGGCTACACCTTC. Its translation: CASSQRSSGSGYTF. The chain has TRBV3-1 (or the pseudogene TRBV3-2) and TRBJ1-2, with no clear D. Germline lookup yields CDR1 LGHDT and CDR2 YNNKEL (reference sequence). The CDR3 covers 14 residues. The V gene lost 2 bases and the J gene lost 7 bases, with 14 bases spanning the gap.

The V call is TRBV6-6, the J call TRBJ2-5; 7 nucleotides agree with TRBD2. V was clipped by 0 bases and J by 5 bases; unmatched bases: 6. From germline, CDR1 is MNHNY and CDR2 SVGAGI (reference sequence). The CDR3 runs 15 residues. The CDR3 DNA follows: TGTGCCAGCAGTTACTCCGGGACTATAGGGGAGACCCAGTACTTC. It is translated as CASSYSGTIGETQYF.

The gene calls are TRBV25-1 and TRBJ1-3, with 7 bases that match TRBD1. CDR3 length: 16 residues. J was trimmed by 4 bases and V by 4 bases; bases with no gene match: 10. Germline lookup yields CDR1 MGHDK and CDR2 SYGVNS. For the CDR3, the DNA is TGTGCCAGCAGTGGCCTGACAGGGATCGGCGGAAACACCATATATTTT. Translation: CASSGLTGIGGNTIYF.

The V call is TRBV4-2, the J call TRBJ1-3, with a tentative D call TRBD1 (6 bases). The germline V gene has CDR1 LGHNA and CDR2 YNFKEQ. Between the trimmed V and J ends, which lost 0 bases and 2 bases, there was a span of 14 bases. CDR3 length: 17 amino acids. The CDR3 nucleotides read TGTGCCAGCAGCCAAGATAGGGGGGGGTTAGCTGGAAACACCATATATTTT. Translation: CASSQDRGGLAGNTIYF.

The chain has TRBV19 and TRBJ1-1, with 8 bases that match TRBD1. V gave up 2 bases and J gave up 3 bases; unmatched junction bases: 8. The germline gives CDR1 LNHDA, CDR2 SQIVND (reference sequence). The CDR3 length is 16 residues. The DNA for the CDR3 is TGTGCCAGTAGTATACCCCGGACAGGGACGGACACTGAAGCTTTCTTT. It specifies CASSIPRTGTDTEAFF. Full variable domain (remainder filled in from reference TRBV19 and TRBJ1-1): DGGITQSPKYLFRKEGQNVTLSCEQNLNHDAMYWYRQDPGQGLRLIYYSQIVNDFQKGDIAEGYSVSREKKESFPLTVTSAQKNPTAFYLCASSIPRTGTDTEAFFGQGTRLTVV.

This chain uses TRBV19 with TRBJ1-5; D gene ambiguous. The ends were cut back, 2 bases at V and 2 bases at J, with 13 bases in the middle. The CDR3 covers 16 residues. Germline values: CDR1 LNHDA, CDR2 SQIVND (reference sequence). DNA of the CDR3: TGTGCCAGTAGTATACTCGCGGACTTAGGCAATCAGCCCCAGCATTTT. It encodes CASSILADLGNQPQHF.

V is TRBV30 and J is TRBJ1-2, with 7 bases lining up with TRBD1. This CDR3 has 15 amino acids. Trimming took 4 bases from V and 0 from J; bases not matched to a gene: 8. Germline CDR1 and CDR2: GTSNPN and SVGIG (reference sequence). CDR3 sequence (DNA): TGTGCCTGGAACACAGGGGAGTCAGCTAACTATGGCTACACCTTC. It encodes CAWNTGESANYGYTF. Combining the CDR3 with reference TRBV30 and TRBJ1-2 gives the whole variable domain SQTIHQWPATLVQPVGSPLSLECTVEGTSNPNLYWYRQAAGRGLQLLFYSVGIGQISSEVPQNLSASRPQDRQFILSSKKLLLSDSGFYLCAWNTGESANYGYTFGSGTRLTVV.

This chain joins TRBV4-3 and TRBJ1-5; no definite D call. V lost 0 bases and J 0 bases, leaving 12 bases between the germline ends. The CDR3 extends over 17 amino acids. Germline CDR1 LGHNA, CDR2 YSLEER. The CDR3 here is CASSQDSRRLSNQPQHF. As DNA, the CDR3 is TGCGCCAGCAGCCAAGATAGTAGGCGCCTTAGCAATCAGCCCCAGCATTTT.

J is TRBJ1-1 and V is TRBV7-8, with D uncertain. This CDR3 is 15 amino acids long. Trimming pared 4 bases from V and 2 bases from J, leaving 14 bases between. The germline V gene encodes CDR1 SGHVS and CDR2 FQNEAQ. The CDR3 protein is CASSSYTGQNTEAFF. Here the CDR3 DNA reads TGTGCCAGCAGCTCCTACACGGGCCAAAACACTGAAGCTTTCTTT.

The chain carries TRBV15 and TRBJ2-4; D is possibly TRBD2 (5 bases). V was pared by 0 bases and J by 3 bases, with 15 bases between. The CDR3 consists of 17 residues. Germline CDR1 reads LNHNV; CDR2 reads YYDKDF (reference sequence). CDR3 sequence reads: CATSRDSLGDGKNIQYF. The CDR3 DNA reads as TGTGCCACCAGCAGAGATTCATTGGGAGATGGCAAAAACATTCAGTACTTC.

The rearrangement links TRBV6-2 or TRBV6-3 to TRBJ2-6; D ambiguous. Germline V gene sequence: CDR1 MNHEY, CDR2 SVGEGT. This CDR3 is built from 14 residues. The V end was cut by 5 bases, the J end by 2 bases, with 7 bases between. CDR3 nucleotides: TGTGCCAGCAGTACGACTGCTGGGGCCAACGTCCTGACTTTC. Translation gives CASSTTAGANVLTF.

The chain's CDR3 is CASSEAVTGQPQHF. DNA for the CDR3: TGTGCCAGCAGTGAAGCCGTGACAGGGCAGCCCCAGCATTTT. The rearrangement joins TRBV6-1 to TRBJ1-5, with TRBD1 matching over 7 bases. The V gene's germline CDR1 is MNHNS and CDR2 SASEGT. The V gene end was trimmed by 0 bases and the J gene end by 7 bases; junction bases not matched to a gene: 3. The CDR3 is 14 residues long.

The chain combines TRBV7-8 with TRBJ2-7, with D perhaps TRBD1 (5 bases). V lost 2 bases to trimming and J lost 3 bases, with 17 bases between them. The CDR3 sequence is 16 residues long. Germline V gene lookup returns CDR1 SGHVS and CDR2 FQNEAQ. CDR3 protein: CASSLPPYRSFYEQYF. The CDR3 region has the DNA TGTGCCAGCAGCTTACCCCCTTACAGGAGTTTCTACGAGCAGTACTTC.

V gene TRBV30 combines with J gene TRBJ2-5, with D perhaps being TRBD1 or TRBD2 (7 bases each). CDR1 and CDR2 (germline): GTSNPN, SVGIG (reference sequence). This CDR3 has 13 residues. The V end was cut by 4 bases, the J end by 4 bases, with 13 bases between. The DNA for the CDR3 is TGTGCCTGGACAGTCAGGGGGGGAGAGACCCAGTACTTC. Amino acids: CAWTVRGGETQYF.

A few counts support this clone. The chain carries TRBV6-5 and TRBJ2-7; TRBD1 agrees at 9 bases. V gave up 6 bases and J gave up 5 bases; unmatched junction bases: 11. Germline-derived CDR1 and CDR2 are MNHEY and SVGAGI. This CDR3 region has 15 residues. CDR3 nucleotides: TGTGCCAGCAGGCCCTCCGGGACAGGGCCCCACGAGCAGTACTTC. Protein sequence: CASRPSGTGPHEQYF.

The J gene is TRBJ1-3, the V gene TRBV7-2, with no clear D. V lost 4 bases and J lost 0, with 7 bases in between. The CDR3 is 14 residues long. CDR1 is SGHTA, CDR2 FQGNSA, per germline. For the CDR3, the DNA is TGTGCCAGCAGCTCCCTGTCCTCTGGAAACACCATATATTTT. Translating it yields CASSSLSSGNTIYF. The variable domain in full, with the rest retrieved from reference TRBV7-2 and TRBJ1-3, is GAGVSQSPSNKVTEKGKDVELRCDPISGHTALYWYRQSLGQGLEFLIYFQGNSAPDKSGLPSDRFSAERTGGSVSTLTIQRTQQEDSAVYLCASSSLSSGNTIYFGEGSWLTVV.

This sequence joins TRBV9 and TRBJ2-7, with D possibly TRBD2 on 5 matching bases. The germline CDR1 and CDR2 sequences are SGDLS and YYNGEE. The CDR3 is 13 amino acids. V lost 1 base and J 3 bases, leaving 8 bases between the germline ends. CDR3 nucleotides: TGTGCCAGCAGCGTAAGCGGAGTCTACGAGCAGTACTTC. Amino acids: CASSVSGVYEQYF.

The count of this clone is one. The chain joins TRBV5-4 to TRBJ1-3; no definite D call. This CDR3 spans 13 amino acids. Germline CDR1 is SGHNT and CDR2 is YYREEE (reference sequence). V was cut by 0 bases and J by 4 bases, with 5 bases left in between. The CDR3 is CASSLAAGNTIYF. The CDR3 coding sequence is TGTGCCAGCAGCTTGGCGGCCGGAAACACCATATATTTT.

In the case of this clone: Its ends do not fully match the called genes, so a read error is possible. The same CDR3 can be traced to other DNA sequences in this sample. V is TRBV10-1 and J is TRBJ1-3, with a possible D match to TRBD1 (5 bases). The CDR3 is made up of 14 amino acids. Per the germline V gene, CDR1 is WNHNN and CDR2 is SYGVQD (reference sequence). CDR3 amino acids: CASSESVGGNTIYF. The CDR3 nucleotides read TGCGCCAGCAGTGAGTCCGTCGGGGGAAACACCATATACTTT.

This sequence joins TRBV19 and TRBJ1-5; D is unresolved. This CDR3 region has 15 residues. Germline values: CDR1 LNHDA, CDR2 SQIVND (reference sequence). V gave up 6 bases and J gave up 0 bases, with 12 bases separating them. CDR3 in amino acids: CASRRAGDSNQPQHF. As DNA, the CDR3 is TGTGCCAGTAGAAGGGCCGGGGATAGCAATCAGCCCCAGCATTTT. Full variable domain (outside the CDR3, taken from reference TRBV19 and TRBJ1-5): DGGITQSPKYLFRKEGQNVTLSCEQNLNHDAMYWYRQDPGQGLRLIYYSQIVNDFQKGDIAEGYSVSREKKESFPLTVTSAQKNPTAFYLCASRRAGDSNQPQHFGDGTRLSIL.

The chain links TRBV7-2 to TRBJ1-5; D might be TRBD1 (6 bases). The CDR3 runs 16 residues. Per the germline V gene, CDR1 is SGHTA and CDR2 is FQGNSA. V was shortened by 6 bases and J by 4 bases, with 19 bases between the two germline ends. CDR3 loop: CASSLNSGTINQPQHF. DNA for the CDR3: TGTGCCAGCAGTCTGAACAGCGGGACAATAAATCAGCCCCAGCATTTT.

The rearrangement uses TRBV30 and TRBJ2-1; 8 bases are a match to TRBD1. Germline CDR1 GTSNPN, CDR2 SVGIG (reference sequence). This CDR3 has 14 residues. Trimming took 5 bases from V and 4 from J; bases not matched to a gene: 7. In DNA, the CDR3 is TGTGCCTGGCATGGACAGGGCAGGTACAATGAGCAGTTCTTC. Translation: CAWHGQGRYNEQFF.

This chain's CDR3 is CAWRSAGVGEQYF. The DNA of the CDR3 is TGTGCCTGGAGATCAGCGGGAGTAGGCGAGCAGTACTTC. This chain joins TRBV30 and TRBJ2-7; TRBD2 aligns across 8 bases. The CDR3 runs 13 residues. CDR1 and CDR2 (germline): GTSNPN, SVGIG (reference sequence). The J segment lost 6 bases and the V segment lost 3 bases, leaving 7 bases of the junction unmatched.

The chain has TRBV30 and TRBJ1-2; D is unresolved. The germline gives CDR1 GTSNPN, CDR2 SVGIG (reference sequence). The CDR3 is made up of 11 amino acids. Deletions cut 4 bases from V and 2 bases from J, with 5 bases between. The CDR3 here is CAWTENYGYTF. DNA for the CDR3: TGTGCCTGGACCGAAAACTATGGCTACACCTTC.

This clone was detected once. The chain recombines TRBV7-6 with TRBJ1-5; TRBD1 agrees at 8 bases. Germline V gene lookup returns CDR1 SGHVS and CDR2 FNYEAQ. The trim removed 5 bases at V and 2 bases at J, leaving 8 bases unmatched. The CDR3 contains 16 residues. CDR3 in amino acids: CASSPRQGTGNQPQHF. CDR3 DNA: TGTGCCAGCAGCCCCCGACAGGGGACGGGCAATCAGCCCCAGCATTTT. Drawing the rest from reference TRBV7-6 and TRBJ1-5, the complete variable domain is GAGVSQSPRYKVTKRGQDVALRCDPISGHVSLYWYRQALGQGPEFLTYFNYEAQQDKSGLPNDRFSAERPEGSISTLTIQRTEQRDSAMYRCASSPRQGTGNQPQHFGDGTRLSIL.